Given below is one T cell receptor beta chain in context. The CDR3 totals 13 residues. With 0 bases removed from V and 4 bases from J, the gap between germline ends came to 9 bases. Germline V CDR1 and CDR2: GTSNPN, SVGIG (reference sequence). TCRdb's table, derived via immunoSEQ multiplex PCR, lists solely in-frame clones and lacks some. Of a few hundred thousand clones in the sample, roughly nine tenths are singletons; the top ten hold over 0.7%. Those who participated ranged in age from roughly 18 to 90 years and resided in about 24 US areas. Participants' reported clinical history set cohort assignment. Participants in the exposed group had met a COVID-19 case in the 2 weeks before joining the study. This entry comes from a study of blood T cell repertoires in COVID-19. As for the study in general: Material from acute and convalescent COVID-19 was sourced from the United States, Italy and Spain.

The chain recombines TRBV30 with TRBJ2-5, with D maybe TRBD2 (6 bases). This receptor was obtained from a woman aged 40 to 50 who had been exposed to COVID-19. Sample: PBMCs or T cells enriched from blood (not recorded which). The CDR3 loop is CAWSVPAGETQYF. The CDR3 DNA reads as TGTGCCTGGAGTGTACCAGCGGGAGAGACCCAGTACTTC. The full variable domain, rest sourced from reference TRBV30 and TRBJ2-5, is SQTIHQWPATLVQPVGSPLSLECTVEGTSNPNLYWYRQAAGRGLQLLFYSVGIGQISSEVPQNLSASRPQDRQFILSSKKLLLSDSGFYLCAWSVPAGETQYFGPGTRLLVL.